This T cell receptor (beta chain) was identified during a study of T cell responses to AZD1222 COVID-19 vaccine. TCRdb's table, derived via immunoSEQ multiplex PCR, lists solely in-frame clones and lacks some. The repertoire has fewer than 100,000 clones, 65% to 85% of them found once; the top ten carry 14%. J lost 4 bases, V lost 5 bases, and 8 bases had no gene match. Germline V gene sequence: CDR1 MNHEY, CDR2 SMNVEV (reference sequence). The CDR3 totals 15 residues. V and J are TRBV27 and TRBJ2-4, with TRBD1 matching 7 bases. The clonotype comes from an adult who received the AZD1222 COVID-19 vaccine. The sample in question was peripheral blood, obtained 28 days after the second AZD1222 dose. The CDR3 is CASSGWLGQKNIQYF. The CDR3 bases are TGTGCCAGCAGTGGCTGGTTGGGACAGAAAAACATTCAGTACTTC.